This TCR beta chain was retrieved from a study of T cells in Graves' hyperthyroidism and ophthalmopathy. J gave up 6 bases and V 3 bases, and 10 bases lay outside the gene matches. The CDR3 is made up of 15 amino acids. The V gene's germline CDR1 is DFQATT and CDR2 SNEGSKA (reference sequence). Findings of the study overall: Most thyroid clonotypes with frequency above 0.001 were detected in blood. In validation, the model predicted ophthalmopathy. These predictions came a median roughly seven months before onset.

RNA transcripts were the template for amplifying TCR beta CDR3 regions. First-round RT-PCR with HTBI primers amplified the TCR CDR3 region. TCRdb reprocessed the multiplex PCR reads via MiXCR and lists one record per CDR3 protein. Here the sample spans about 610,000 distinct CDR3 sequences, around 45% being singletons. Comment on this clonotype: As yet, its antigen is unknown.

Recently diagnosed hyperthyroidism of less than 2 months' duration affected patients aged 18 to 65. The J gene is TRBJ1-2, the V gene TRBV20-1; 10 nucleotides align to TRBD1. The sample taken for sequencing was peripheral blood or thyroid tissue (not recorded which). The sequence derives from a woman in her late teens or twenties with Graves' hyperthyroidism. The CDR3 DNA follows: TGCAGTGCTAGTGACAGGGACAGGGGAGGTGATGGCTACACCTTC. It codes for CSASDRDRGGDGYTF.